A selection of T cell receptor beta chains follows, all from one sample in a study of early T cells in non-severe SARS-CoV-2 infection. A single record per CDR3 protein comes from TCRdb applying MiXCR to the 5' RACE reads. The sample holds about 68,000 distinct CDR3 sequences, 10% to 15% seen once. Sequenced sample: whole blood. The origin of the receptors is an adult who was a healthcare worker with PCR-confirmed SARS-CoV-2 infection or an uninfected control (not recorded which). The conserved cysteine and the conserved F or W are not part of the CDR3 here. Each record gives: V gene, D gene, J gene, CDR3 protein. D genes are given only for firm matches.

v_call: TRBV12-3/TRBV12-4; d_call: -; j_call: TRBJ1-1; cdr3_aa: ASRGDTGPWTEAF
v_call: TRBV9; d_call: -; j_call: TRBJ1-3; cdr3_aa: ASSVVGSGPGNTIY
v_call: TRBV12-3/TRBV12-4; d_call: -; j_call: TRBJ2-3; cdr3_aa: ASSLPHWAPNTDTRY
v_call: TRBV5-6; d_call: -; j_call: TRBJ2-2; cdr3_aa: ASAFEPSGTGNTGELF
v_call: TRBV18; d_call: -; j_call: TRBJ2-3; cdr3_aa: ASPSGRTDTQY
v_call: TRBV20-1; d_call: -; j_call: TRBJ1-2; cdr3_aa: SARADYGYT
v_call: TRBV5-1; d_call: -; j_call: TRBJ2-3; cdr3_aa: ASGFGTSTDTQY
v_call: TRBV7-6; d_call: -; j_call: TRBJ2-3; cdr3_aa: ASGGGSGGEYTQY
v_call: TRBV10-3; d_call: TRBD1; j_call: TRBJ2-6; cdr3_aa: AISPGTGLSGANVLT
v_call: TRBV4-3; d_call: -; j_call: TRBJ1-2; cdr3_aa: ASSQDVVRANGYT
v_call: TRBV7-9; d_call: -; j_call: TRBJ2-2; cdr3_aa: ASSIRRPTDPGELF
v_call: TRBV7-7; d_call: TRBD2; j_call: TRBJ2-1; cdr3_aa: ASSLRTRGPSNEQF
v_call: TRBV6-5; d_call: -; j_call: TRBJ1-4; cdr3_aa: ASSRGGTNEKLF
v_call: TRBV5-1; d_call: TRBD1; j_call: TRBJ1-2; cdr3_aa: ASSQATGGGYGYT
v_call: TRBV6-5; d_call: TRBD1; j_call: TRBJ1-3; cdr3_aa: ASSYSMRQGGLSTIY
v_call: TRBV10-3; d_call: -; j_call: TRBJ1-2; cdr3_aa: AISEDGSDYGYT
v_call: TRBV30; d_call: -; j_call: TRBJ1-1; cdr3_aa: ARLSGPLGTEAF
v_call: TRBV6-2/TRBV6-3; d_call: TRBD1; j_call: TRBJ2-5; cdr3_aa: ASRQGARETQY
v_call: TRBV30; d_call: -; j_call: TRBJ1-3; cdr3_aa: AWNPGRHSGNTIY
v_call: TRBV7-2; d_call: TRBD2; j_call: TRBJ2-3; cdr3_aa: ASRRTSGGGDTQY
v_call: TRBV19; d_call: -; j_call: TRBJ1-2; cdr3_aa: ASSPQAPANYGYT
v_call: TRBV6-6; d_call: -; j_call: TRBJ2-1; cdr3_aa: ASSYSIGYEQF
v_call: TRBV7-2; d_call: -; j_call: TRBJ1-5; cdr3_aa: ASSLVGGQPQH
v_call: TRBV4-3; d_call: -; j_call: TRBJ2-1; cdr3_aa: ASSQERGKQF
v_call: TRBV10-3; d_call: TRBD2; j_call: TRBJ2-1; cdr3_aa: AISETRLAGGRDEQF
v_call: TRBV28; d_call: -; j_call: TRBJ1-2; cdr3_aa: ASNRYYSYT
v_call: TRBV9; d_call: -; j_call: TRBJ1-2; cdr3_aa: ASSQQGHRYGYT
v_call: TRBV6-5; d_call: -; j_call: TRBJ2-5; cdr3_aa: ASSLSRDPSETQY
v_call: TRBV5-1; d_call: TRBD1; j_call: TRBJ2-5; cdr3_aa: ASSLSGTGGLETQY
v_call: TRBV6-5; d_call: -; j_call: TRBJ1-6; cdr3_aa: ASSPLPGVSSSPLH
v_call: TRBV29-1; d_call: -; j_call: TRBJ2-6; cdr3_aa: SAGPGTNGANVLT